This T cell receptor (beta chain) was recovered during a study of a mutant IDH1 vaccine in newly diagnosed glioma. Study information: Patients in the study were vaccinated eight times, receiving shots in weeks 1, 3, 5, 7, 11, 15, 19 and 23. Study results and caveats: With respect to changes in top peripheral T cell clonotypes, pseudoprogression seemed unrelated.

Germline V gives CDR1 SQVTM, CDR2 ANQGSEA. The CDR3 contains 11 residues. V was trimmed by 5 bases and J by 5 bases, leaving 9 bases between them. The table came from immunoSEQ multiplex PCR; TCRdb's copy has only in-frame clones and leaves some out. Of about 130,000 clones in the sample, 80% were seen once. This clone was observed once. Its antigen is as yet unknown. Within the sample, other DNA sequences also encode this same CDR3. Time point in this sample: week 11, during vaccination. The investigators gave 300 ug of mutant IDH1 20-mer peptide in each vaccine dose, together with topical imiquimod. This rearrangement joins TRBV29-1 to TRBJ2-5; D uncertain. The sequence was collected from a man aged 40-55 years with glioma. This sample comprised PBMCs, obtained from a glioma patient whose treatment included an IDH1 peptide vaccine. Here the CDR3 reads CSVPSRETQYF. The CDR3 DNA reads as TGCAGCGTTCCTTCTAGGGAGACCCAGTACTTC.